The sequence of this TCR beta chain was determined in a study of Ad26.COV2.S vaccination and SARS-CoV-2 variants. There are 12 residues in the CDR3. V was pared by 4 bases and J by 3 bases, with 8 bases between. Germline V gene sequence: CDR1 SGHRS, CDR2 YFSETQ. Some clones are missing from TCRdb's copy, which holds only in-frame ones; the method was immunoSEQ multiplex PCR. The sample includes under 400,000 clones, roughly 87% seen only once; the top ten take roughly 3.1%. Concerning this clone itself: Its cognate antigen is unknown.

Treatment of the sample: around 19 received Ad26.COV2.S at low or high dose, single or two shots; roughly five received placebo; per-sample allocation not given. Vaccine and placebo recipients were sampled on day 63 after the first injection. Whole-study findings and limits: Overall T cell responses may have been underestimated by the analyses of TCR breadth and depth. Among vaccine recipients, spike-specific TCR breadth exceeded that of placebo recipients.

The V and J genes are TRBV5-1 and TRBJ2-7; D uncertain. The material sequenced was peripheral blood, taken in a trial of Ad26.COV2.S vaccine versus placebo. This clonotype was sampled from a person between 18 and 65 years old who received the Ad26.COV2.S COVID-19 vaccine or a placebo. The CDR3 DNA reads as TGCGCCAGCAGCAGGTCTGACTACGAGCAGTACTTC. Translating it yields CASSRSDYEQYF. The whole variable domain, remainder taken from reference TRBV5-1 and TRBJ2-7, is KAGVTQTPRYLIKTRGQQVTLSCSPISGHRSVSWYQQTPGQGLQFLFEYFSETQRNKGNFPGRFSGRQFSNSRSEMNVSTLELGDSALYLCASSRSDYEQYFGPGTRLTVT.